These T cell receptor beta chains were read from a single sample in a study of multiple sclerosis patients with progressive multifocal leukoencephalopathy. The assay was immunoSEQ multiplex PCR, and TCRdb's table has in-frame clones only and misses some. This sample yields about 30,000 clones, of which approximately 92% are seen a single time; 1.9% belongs to the top ten. Sequencing used PBMCs. Receptor source: a man aged 25-45 years with multiple sclerosis. Each CDR3 is given with its conserved first and last residue. D genes are given only for firm matches. The listing skips clone size in some rows; elsewhere it reads once, few, many or a size class.

v_gene	d_gene	j_gene	abundance	CDR3nt	CDR3aa
TRBV27	NA	TRBJ1-2	NA	TGTGCCAGCAGTTTATCTCAAGGACAGAACTATGGCTACACCTTC	CASSLSQGQNYGYTF
TRBV7-2	NA	TRBJ1-1	once	TGTGCCAGCAGTTCCAGGGGATTAGGGAACACTGAAGCTTTCTTT	CASSSRGLGNTEAFF
TRBV5-8	NA	TRBJ2-7	few	TGTGCCAGCAGCCCCGACAGCTCCTACGAGCAGTACTTC	CASSPDSSYEQYF
TRBV30	NA	TRBJ1-1	NA	TGTGCCTGGAACCGGGACCGCCACACTGAAGCTTTCTTT	CAWNRDRHTEAFF
TRBV6-4	NA	TRBJ1-1	NA	TGTGCCAGCAGTGGATCGAACACTGAAGCTTTCTTT	CASSGSNTEAFF
TRBV5-7	NA	TRBJ2-1	NA	TGCGCCAGCAGCCGCCCGGACGTGAGCTCCTACAATGAGCAGTTCTTC	CASSRPDVSSYNEQFF
TRBV9	TRBD1	TRBJ2-1	NA	TGTGCCAGCAGCGTAACAGGGGGGAGCTCCTACAATGAGCAGTTCTTC	CASSVTGGSSYNEQFF
TRBV7-8	TRBD1	TRBJ2-5	NA	TGTGCCAGCAGAATCAGGGGGTCAGAGACCCAGTACTTC	CASRIRGSETQYF
TRBV5-1	NA	TRBJ2-3	few	TGCGCCAGCAGCCCGGACGGATTGGCGGATACGCAGTATTTT	CASSPDGLADTQYF
TRBV27	NA	TRBJ1-2	NA	TGTGCCAGCAGCCGACAGGTGAACTATGGCTACACCTTC	CASSRQVNYGYTF
TRBV9	TRBD1	TRBJ2-7	NA	TGTGCCAGCAGCGTAGAGTCAGGGGGCCCCTACGAGCAGTACTTC	CASSVESGGPYEQYF
TRBV6-5	NA	TRBJ2-2	NA	TGTGCCAGCAGACCTACAGATACCGGGGAGCTGTTTTTT	CASRPTDTGELFF
TRBV7-2	TRBD2	TRBJ2-1	NA	TGTGCCAGCAGCTTGGGGGGGAGTAGGTCCAATGAGCAGTTCTTC	CASSLGGSRSNEQFF
TRBV5-6	TRBD1	TRBJ1-1	NA	TGTGCCAGCAGCAAGGCGACTAGGACAGGCTGGAACACTGAAGCTTTCTTT	CASSKATRTGWNTEAFF
TRBV7-9	TRBD2	TRBJ2-7	few	TGTGCCAGCAGCCGACCGGGACTAATCACCGAGCAGTACTTC	CASSRPGLITEQYF
TRBV6-1	NA	TRBJ2-7	NA	TGTGCCAGCCACCCATTGGTTTCAAACGAGCAGTACTTC	CASHPLVSNEQYF
TRBV2	NA	TRBJ1-1	NA	TGTGCCAGCAGTTGGGGTGAACGAACTGAAGCTTTCTTT	CASSWGERTEAFF
TRBV7-2	TRBD2	TRBJ2-1	NA	TGTGCCAGCAGCTTTGTGGGACTAGGCCTGGGTGAGCAGTTCTTC	CASSFVGLGLGEQFF